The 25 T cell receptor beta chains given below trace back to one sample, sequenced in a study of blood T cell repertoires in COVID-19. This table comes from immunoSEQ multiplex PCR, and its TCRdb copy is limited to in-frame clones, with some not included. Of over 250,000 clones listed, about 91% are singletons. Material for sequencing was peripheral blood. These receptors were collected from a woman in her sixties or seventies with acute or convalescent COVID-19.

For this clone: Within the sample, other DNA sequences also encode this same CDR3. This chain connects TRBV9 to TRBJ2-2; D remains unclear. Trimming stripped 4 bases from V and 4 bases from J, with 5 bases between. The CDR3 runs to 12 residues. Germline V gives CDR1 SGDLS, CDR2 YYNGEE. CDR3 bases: TGTGCCAGCAGCCTCGGCACCGGGGAGCTGTTTTTT. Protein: CASSLGTGELFF.

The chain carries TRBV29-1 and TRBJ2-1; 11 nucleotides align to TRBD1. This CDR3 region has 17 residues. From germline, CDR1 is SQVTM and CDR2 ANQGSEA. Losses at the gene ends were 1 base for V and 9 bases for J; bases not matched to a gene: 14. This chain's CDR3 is CSVEVTVGTGGRGEQFF. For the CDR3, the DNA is TGCAGCGTTGAAGTGACTGTCGGGACAGGGGGGAGGGGTGAGCAGTTCTTC.

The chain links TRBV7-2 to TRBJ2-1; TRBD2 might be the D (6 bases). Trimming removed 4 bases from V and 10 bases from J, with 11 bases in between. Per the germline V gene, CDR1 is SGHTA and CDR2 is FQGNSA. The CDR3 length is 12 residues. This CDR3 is CASSYSSAEQFF. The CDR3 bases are TGTGCCAGCAGCTATTCTAGCGCCGAGCAGTTCTTC. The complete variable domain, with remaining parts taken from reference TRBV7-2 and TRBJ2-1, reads GAGVSQSPSNKVTEKGKDVELRCDPISGHTALYWYRQSLGQGLEFLIYFQGNSAPDKSGLPSDRFSAERTGGSVSTLTIQRTQQEDSAVYLCASSYSSAEQFFGPGTRLTVL.

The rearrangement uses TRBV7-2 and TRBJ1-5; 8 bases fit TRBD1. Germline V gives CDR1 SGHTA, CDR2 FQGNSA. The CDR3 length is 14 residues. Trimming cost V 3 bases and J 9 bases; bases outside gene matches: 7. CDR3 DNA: TGTGCCAGCAGCTTGGGACAGGTTTTAACGCCCCAGCATTTT. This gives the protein CASSLGQVLTPQHF.

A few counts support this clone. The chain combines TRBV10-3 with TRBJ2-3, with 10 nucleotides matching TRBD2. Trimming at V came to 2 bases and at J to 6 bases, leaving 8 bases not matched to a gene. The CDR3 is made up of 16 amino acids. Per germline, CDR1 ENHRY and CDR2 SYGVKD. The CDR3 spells CAISEGSGREGDTQYF. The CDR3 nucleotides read TGTGCCATCAGTGAGGGGAGCGGGAGGGAGGGGGATACGCAGTATTTT.

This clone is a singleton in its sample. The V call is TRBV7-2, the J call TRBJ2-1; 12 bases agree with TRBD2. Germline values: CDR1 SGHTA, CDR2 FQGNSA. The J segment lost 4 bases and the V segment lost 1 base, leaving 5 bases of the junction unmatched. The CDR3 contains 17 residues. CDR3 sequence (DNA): TGTGCCAGCAGCTTAGTTAGACTAGCGGGGGCATACAATGAGCAGTTCTTC. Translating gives CASSLVRLAGAYNEQFF.

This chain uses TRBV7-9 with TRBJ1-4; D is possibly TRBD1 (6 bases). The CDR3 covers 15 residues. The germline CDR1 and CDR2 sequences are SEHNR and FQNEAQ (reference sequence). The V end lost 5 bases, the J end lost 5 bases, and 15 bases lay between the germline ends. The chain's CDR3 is CASSPNRDKNEKLFF. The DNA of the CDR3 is TGTGCCAGCAGCCCCAACCGGGACAAAAATGAAAAACTGTTTTTT.

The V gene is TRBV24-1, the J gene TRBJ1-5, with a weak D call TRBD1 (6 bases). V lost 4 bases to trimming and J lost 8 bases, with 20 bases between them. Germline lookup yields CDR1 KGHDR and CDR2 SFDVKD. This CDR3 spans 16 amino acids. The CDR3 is CATSDSRAGAQEPQHF. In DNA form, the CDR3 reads TGTGCCACCAGTGACTCCCGCGCGGGGGCTCAGGAGCCCCAGCATTTT.

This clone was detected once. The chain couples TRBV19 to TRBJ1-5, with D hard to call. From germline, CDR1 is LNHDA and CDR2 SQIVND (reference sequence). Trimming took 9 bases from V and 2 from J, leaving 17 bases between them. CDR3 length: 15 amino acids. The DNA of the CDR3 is TGTGCCAGCCACGAAGCGGATTACGGCAATCAGCCCCAGCATTTT. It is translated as CASHEADYGNQPQHF.

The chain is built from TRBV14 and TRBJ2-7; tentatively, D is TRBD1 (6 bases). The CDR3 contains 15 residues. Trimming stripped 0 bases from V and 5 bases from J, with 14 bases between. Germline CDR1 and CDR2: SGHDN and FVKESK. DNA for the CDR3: TGTGCCAGCAGCCAAGATGTGGGGGCTTTGGACGAGCAGTACTTC. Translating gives CASSQDVGALDEQYF.

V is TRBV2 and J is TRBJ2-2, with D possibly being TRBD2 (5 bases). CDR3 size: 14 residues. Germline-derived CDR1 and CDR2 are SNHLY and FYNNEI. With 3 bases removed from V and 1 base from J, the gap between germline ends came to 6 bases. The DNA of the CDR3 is TGTGCCAGCAGTGACGGGGTGAACACCGGGGAGCTGTTTTTT. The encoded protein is CASSDGVNTGELFF.

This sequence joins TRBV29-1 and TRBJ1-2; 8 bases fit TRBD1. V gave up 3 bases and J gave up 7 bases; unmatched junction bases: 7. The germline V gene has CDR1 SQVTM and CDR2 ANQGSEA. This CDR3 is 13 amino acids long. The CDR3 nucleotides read TGCAGCGTTGAGAGGGCAGGGGGCCGTGGCTACACCTTC. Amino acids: CSVERAGGRGYTF.

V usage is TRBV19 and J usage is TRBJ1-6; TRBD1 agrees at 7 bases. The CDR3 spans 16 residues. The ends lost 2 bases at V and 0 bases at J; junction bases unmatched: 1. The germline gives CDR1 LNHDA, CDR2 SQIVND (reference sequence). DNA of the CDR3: TGTGCCAGTAGTATACGGACAGGCTCCTATAATTCACCCCTCCACTTT. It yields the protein CASSIRTGSYNSPLHF.

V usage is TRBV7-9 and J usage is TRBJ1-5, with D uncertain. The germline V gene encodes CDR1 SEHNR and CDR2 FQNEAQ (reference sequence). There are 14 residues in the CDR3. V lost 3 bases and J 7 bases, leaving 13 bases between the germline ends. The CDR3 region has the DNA TGTGCCAGCAGCTTGCCGGGTTTCGGACAGCCCCAGCATTTT. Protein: CASSLPGFGQPQHF.

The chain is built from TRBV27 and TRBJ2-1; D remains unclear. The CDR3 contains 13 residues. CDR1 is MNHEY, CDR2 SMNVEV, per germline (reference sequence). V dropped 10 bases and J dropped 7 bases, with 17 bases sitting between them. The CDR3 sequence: CATRLAENNEQFF. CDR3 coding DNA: TGTGCCACCCGGTTGGCGGAAAATAATGAGCAGTTCTTC.

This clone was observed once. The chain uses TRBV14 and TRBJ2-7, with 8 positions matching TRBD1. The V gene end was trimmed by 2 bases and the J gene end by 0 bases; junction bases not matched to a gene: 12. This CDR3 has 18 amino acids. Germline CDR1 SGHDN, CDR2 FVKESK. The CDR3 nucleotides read TGTGCCAGCAGCCAAAGACGACCGACAGGGGATACCTCCTACGAGCAGTACTTC. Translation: CASSQRRPTGDTSYEQYF.

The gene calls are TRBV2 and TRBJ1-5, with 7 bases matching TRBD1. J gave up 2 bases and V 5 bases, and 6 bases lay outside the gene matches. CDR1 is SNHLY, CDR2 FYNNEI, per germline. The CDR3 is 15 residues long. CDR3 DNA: TGTGCCAGCAGTTTCACAGGGGTCGGCAATCAGCCCCAGCATTTT. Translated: CASSFTGVGNQPQHF.

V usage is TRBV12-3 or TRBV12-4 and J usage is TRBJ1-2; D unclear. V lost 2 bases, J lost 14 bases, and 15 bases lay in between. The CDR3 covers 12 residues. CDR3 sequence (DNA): TGTGCCAGCAGTTTAAGGCGACACGAGATTACCTTC. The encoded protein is CASSLRRHEITF.

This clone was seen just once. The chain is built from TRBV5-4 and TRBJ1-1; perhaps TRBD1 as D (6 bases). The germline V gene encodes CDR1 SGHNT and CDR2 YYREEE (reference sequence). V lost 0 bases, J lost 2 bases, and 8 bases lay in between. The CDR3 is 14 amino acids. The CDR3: CASSLDRDNTEAFF. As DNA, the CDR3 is TGTGCCAGCAGCTTGGACAGGGACAACACTGAAGCTTTCTTT. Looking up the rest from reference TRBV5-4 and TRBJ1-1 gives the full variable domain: ETGVTQSPTHLIKTRGQQVTLRCSSQSGHNTVSWYQQALGQGPQFIFQYYREEENGRGNFPPRFSGLQFPNYSSELNVNALELDDSALYLCASSLDRDNTEAFFGQGTRLTVV.

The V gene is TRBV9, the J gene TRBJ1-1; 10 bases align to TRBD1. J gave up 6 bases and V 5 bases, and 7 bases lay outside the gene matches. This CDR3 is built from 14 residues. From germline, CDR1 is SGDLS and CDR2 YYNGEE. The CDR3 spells CASSRTGGTSEAFF. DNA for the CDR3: TGTGCCAGCAGTCGGACAGGGGGAACTTCTGAAGCTTTCTTT.

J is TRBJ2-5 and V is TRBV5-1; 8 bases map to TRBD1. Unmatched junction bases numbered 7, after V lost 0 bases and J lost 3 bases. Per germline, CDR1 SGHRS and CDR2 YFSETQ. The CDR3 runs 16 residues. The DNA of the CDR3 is TGCGCCAGCAGCTTGGCCGAGACAGGGGTCAAAGAGACCCAGTACTTC. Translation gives CASSLAETGVKETQYF.

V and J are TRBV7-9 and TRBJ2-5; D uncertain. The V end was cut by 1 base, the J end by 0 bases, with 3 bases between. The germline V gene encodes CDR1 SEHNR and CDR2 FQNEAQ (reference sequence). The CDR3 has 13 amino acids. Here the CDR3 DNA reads TGTGCCAGCAGCTTAGACTACCAAGAGACCCAGTACTTC. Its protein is CASSLDYQETQYF.

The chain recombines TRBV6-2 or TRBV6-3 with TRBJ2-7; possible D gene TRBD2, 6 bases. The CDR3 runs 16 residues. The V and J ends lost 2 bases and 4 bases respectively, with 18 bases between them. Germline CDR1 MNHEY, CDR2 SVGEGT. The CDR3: CASSYPARDFEYEQYF. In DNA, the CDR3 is TGTGCCAGCAGTTACCCTGCCCGGGACTTCGAATACGAGCAGTACTTC.

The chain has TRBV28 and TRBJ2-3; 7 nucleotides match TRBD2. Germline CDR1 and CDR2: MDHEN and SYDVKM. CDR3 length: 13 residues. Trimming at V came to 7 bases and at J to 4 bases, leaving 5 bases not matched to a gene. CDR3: CASKPLAADTQYF. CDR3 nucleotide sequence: TGTGCCAGCAAACCGCTAGCGGCAGATACGCAGTATTTT.

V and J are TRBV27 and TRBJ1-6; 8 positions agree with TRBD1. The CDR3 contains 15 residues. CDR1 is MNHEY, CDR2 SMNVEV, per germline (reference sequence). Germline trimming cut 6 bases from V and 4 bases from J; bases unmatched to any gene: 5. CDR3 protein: CASSPDRAYNSPLHF. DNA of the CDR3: TGTGCCAGCAGCCCGGACAGGGCTTATAATTCACCCCTCCACTTT.